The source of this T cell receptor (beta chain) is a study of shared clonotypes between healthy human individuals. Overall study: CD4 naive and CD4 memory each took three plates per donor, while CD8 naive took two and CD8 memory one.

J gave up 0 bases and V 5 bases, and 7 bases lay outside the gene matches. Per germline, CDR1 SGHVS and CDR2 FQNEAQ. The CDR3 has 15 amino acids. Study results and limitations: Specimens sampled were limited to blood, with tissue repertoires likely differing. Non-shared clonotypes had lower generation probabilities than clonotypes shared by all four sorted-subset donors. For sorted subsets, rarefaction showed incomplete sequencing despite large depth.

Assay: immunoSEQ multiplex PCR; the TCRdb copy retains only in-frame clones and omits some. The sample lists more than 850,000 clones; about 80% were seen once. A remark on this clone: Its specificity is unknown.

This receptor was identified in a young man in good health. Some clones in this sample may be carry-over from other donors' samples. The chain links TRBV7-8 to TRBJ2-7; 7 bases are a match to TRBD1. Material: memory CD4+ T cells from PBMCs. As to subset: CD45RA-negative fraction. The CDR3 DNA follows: TGTGCCAGCAGCCGTGAACGACAGGGCTCCTACGAGCAGTACTTC. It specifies CASSRERQGSYEQYF.